Each of the 27 T cell receptor beta chains below was sequenced from the same sample in a study of T cells in Graves' hyperthyroidism and ophthalmopathy (dated by TCRdb to the late 2010s). The library was made by multiplex PCR. Data came from an Illumina HiSeq 2000. TCR beta CDR3 regions were amplified from RNA transcripts. For the first round of RT-PCR on the TCR CDR3, the HTBI primer set was used together with the Qiagen OneStep RT-PCR kit. TCRdb handled the public reads itself, with Q25 trimming in fastp and clone calling in MiXCR, and kept productive beta chains. All rows with the same CDR3 protein become a single entry with the most common DNA and genes. This sample has about 840,000 distinct CDR3 sequences in its table, and 38% of those were observed once. In total, the top ten clones hold over 8% of the sample. Sequenced input: blood. Receptors were obtained from a man younger than 30 with Graves' hyperthyroidism.

The table lists this clonotype with many counts. CDR3 residues: CASSPGGRPKGYTF. The CDR3 DNA is TGTGCCAGCAGTCCCGGAGGACGGCCAAAGGGCTACACCTTC. The chain links TRBV12-3 or TRBV12-4 to TRBJ1-2; D gene ambiguous. V gave up 5 bases and J gave up 8 bases, with 18 bases separating them. CDR3 length equals 14 residues.

At least ten counts were recorded for this clonotype. The V gene is TRBV4-1, the J gene TRBJ2-7, with 8 nucleotides matching TRBD2. Losses at the gene ends were 0 bases for V and 6 bases for J; bases not matched to a gene: 4. Looked up from germline, CDR1 is MGHRA and CDR2 is YSYEKL. This CDR3 is 14 amino acids long. The CDR3 sequence: CASSQDTSGVEQYF. The DNA of the CDR3 is TGCGCCAGCAGCCAAGATACTAGCGGCGTCGAGCAGTACTTC.

The V gene is TRBV29-1, the J gene TRBJ1-2, with D possibly TRBD1 on 6 matching bases. Between the trimmed V and J ends, which lost 6 bases and 4 bases, there was a span of 21 bases. This CDR3 has 15 residues. The germline V gene encodes CDR1 SQVTM and CDR2 ANQGSEA. The CDR3, as DNA: TGCAGCGTCACACCCCCCTTTGAGGGGGGCTATGGCTACACCTTC. Its protein is CSVTPPFEGGYGYTF.

This clonotype was detected a few times. Here the CDR3 DNA reads TGTGCCAGCAGTCGGACGGTCCCTTCCCAAATGGGAAAACTGTTTTTT. This encodes CASSRTVPSQMGKLFF. This chain links TRBV5-6 with TRBJ1-4; no reliable D call. Germline loops: CDR1 SGHDT, CDR2 YYEEEE. The CDR3 loop spans 16 amino acids. V dropped 5 bases and J dropped 10 bases, with 24 bases sitting between them. Using reference TRBV5-6 and TRBJ1-4 for the parts outside the CDR3, the full variable domain is DAGVTQSPTHLIKTRGQQVTLRCSPKSGHDTVSWYQQALGQGPQFIFQYYEEEERQRGNFPDRFSGHQFPNYSSELNVNALLLGDSALYLCASSRTVPSQMGKLFFGSGTQLSVL.

The sample holds a few counts of this clonotype. The chain couples TRBV7-9 to TRBJ1-4; TRBD1 aligns across 9 bases. The CDR3 runs to 15 residues. J gave up 6 bases and V 6 bases, and 8 bases lay outside the gene matches. From germline, CDR1 is SEHNR and CDR2 FQNEAQ (reference sequence). This CDR3 reads CASSMDRGDYEKLFF. CDR3 DNA: TGTGCCAGCAGTATGGACAGGGGAGATTATGAAAAACTGTTTTTT.

This clonotype appeared a few times. The rearrangement joins TRBV20-1 to TRBJ1-1; 7 bases fit TRBD1. Per germline, CDR1 DFQATT and CDR2 SNEGSKA (reference sequence). This CDR3 has 14 amino acids. Unmatched junction bases numbered 7, after V lost 5 bases and J lost 1 base. In DNA form, the CDR3 reads TGCAGTGCTCAGAAGGGGGCAAGGAACACTGAAGCTTTCTTT. Amino acids: CSAQKGARNTEAFF.

A few counts support this clonotype. The chain links TRBV20-1 to TRBJ2-7; 7 bases match TRBD2. CDR1 and CDR2 (germline): DFQATT, SNEGSKA (reference sequence). The V gene end was trimmed by 6 bases and the J gene end by 6 bases; junction bases not matched to a gene: 11. CDR3 length: 13 amino acids. The CDR3 loop reads CSALRASGGEQYF. CDR3 in DNA: TGCAGTGCGCTTCGGGCTAGCGGCGGCGAGCAGTACTTC.

The V gene is TRBV6-1, the J gene TRBJ1-1, with unresolved D. The germline V gene has CDR1 MNHNS and CDR2 SASEGT. CDR3 length: 15 residues. V shed 5 bases and J shed 1 base, with 14 bases lying between them. DNA of the CDR3: TGTGCCAGCAGTTACCTGGAGGGCCCGAACACTGAAGCTTTCTTT. Its translation: CASSYLEGPNTEAFF.

This clonotype was counted at least ten times. The V and J genes are TRBV7-9 and TRBJ2-7; perhaps TRBD1 as D (6 bases). The CDR3 length is 15 residues. Germline CDR1 is SEHNR and CDR2 is FQNEAQ (reference sequence). The ends were cut back, 3 bases at V and 0 bases at J, with 12 bases in the middle. The CDR3 DNA reads TGTGCCAGCAGCTTTGGGGGACACCTCTCCTACGAGCAGTACTTC. Translation: CASSFGGHLSYEQYF.

The genes are TRBV7-9 and TRBJ1-5; possible D gene TRBD1, 6 bases. The germline V gene has CDR1 SEHNR and CDR2 FQNEAQ (reference sequence). This CDR3 spans 16 amino acids. V was pared by 5 bases and J by 0 bases, with 14 bases between. The chain's CDR3 is CASSLTGPNSNQPQHF. The CDR3 DNA is TGTGCCAGCAGCCTGACAGGCCCTAATAGCAATCAGCCCCAGCATTTT.

The chain carries TRBV29-1 and TRBJ1-2; 7 nucleotides align to TRBD1. Germline assignment: CDR1 SQVTM and CDR2 ANQGSEA. V trimming: 3 bases; J trimming: 4 bases; junction bases outside the gene matches: 8. CDR3 length: 14 amino acids. The CDR3 is CSVDQGEGRYGYTF. The CDR3 DNA follows: TGCAGCGTTGATCAGGGGGAGGGGCGCTATGGCTACACCTTC.

The rearrangement uses TRBV25-1 and TRBJ2-2, with D tentatively TRBD1 (6 bases). CDR3 length: 16 amino acids. Germline V gives CDR1 MGHDK, CDR2 SYGVNS. Trimming took 6 bases from V and 8 from J, leaving 22 bases between them. The CDR3 coding sequence is TGTGCCAGCAGAGTATTGGGACAACATCTCGAGGGGGAGCTGTTTTTT. This codes for CASRVLGQHLEGELFF.

The rearrangement joins TRBV2 to TRBJ2-7; tentative D call: TRBD1 (6 bases). The germline CDR1 and CDR2 sequences are SNHLY and FYNNEI. V lost 7 bases to trimming and J lost 5 bases, with 15 bases between them. This CDR3 is built from 13 residues. Here the CDR3 DNA reads TGTGCCAGCATGGAGACAGGTCCAGACGAGCAGTACTTC. Translated: CASMETGPDEQYF.

This clonotype has only one observation. This sequence joins TRBV29-1 and TRBJ2-7; D is unclear. V lost 4 bases, J lost 3 bases, and 7 bases lay in between. CDR3 length: 11 amino acids. The germline gives CDR1 SQVTM, CDR2 ANQGSEA. Here the CDR3 DNA reads TGCAGCGTTGCGGTTCACTACGAGCAGTACTTC. Translation gives CSVAVHYEQYF.

This sequence joins TRBV2 and TRBJ1-4, with a tentative D call TRBD1 (6 bases). The CDR3 covers 13 residues. The V gene's germline CDR1 is SNHLY and CDR2 FYNNEI. V was cut by 11 bases and J by 8 bases, with 18 bases left in between. The CDR3: CAGVSGQGEKLFF. DNA of the CDR3: TGTGCCGGAGTCTCCGGGCAGGGGGAAAAACTGTTTTTT.

This clonotype was seen many times. The chain carries TRBV15 and TRBJ1-1; 11 nucleotides agree with TRBD1. Germline assignment: CDR1 LNHNV and CDR2 YYDKDF (reference sequence). The CDR3 is 13 residues long. The trim removed 6 bases at V and 9 bases at J, leaving 6 bases unmatched. CDR3 in DNA: TGTGCCACCAGAAGGGACAGGGGGTCCCAAGCTTTCTTT. Its protein is CATRRDRGSQAFF. Looking up the rest from reference TRBV15 and TRBJ1-1 gives the full variable domain: DAMVIQNPRYQVTQFGKPVTLSCSQTLNHNVMYWYQQKSSQAPKLLFHYYDKDFNNEADTPDNFQSRRPNTSFCFLDIRSPGLGDTAMYLCATRRDRGSQAFFGQGTRLTVV.

The sample holds many counts of this clonotype. The gene calls are TRBV10-3 and TRBJ2-7; possibly TRBD2 for D (6 bases). The CDR3 consists of 13 residues. In germline, CDR1 is ENHRY, CDR2 SYGVKD. The V end lost 9 bases, the J end lost 1 base, and 13 bases lay between the germline ends. In DNA, the CDR3 is TGTGCCATAGAAGCGGGCGATTCCTACGAGCAGTACTTC. This codes for CAIEAGDSYEQYF.

The chain employs TRBV11-2 and TRBJ1-1, with D possibly matching TRBD1 (5 bases). The germline CDR1 and CDR2 sequences are SGHAT and FQNNGV. V lost 6 bases and J lost 8, with 22 bases in between. The CDR3 is 15 amino acids. The CDR3 DNA reads as TGTGCCAGCAGTCGGAAACAGGCCCGAATGGACGAAGCTTTCTTT. Translated: CASSRKQARMDEAFF.

The V call is TRBV15, the J call TRBJ1-4; no definite D call. The CDR3 has 15 amino acids. V was shortened by 0 bases and J by 7 bases, with 12 bases between the two germline ends. Germline V CDR1 and CDR2: LNHNV, YYDKDF (reference sequence). CDR3 protein: CATSRDSGRPEKLFF. In DNA form, the CDR3 reads TGTGCCACCAGCAGAGATTCGGGCCGACCTGAAAAACTGTTTTTT.

Regarding this clonotype: The CDR3 ends on some other residue instead of the conserved phenylalanine or tryptophan, so this is likely a read error. The DNA is omitted, as the CDR3 cannot be located on it reliably, and the CDR3 follows TCRdb's listing. This sequence joins TRBV9 and TRBJ2-7. Germline CDR1 and CDR2: SGDLS and YYNGEE. Termini included, the CDR3 measures 13 amino acids. CDR3 sequence reads: CASSVGKPTSSTS.

This clonotype came up a few times. CDR3 DNA sequence: TGTGCCAGGGGGCCGGGACTAGCGGGAGTCACCGGGGAGCTGTTTTTT. It yields the protein CARGPGLAGVTGELFF. V gene TRBV2 combines with J gene TRBJ2-2, with 14 bases aligning to TRBD2. The J segment lost 4 bases and the V segment lost 9 bases, leaving 7 bases of the junction unmatched. CDR1 and CDR2 from the germline V gene are SNHLY and FYNNEI. CDR3 size: 16 residues.

The rearrangement uses TRBV2 and TRBJ1-5; TRBD1 might be the D (6 bases). The V gene's germline CDR1 is SNHLY and CDR2 FYNNEI. Trimming removed 8 bases at V and 6 bases at J, with 17 bases between. This CDR3 region has 14 residues. The DNA of the CDR3 is TGTGCCAGCTGGAATAACAGGGCAGGTCAGCCCCAGCATTTT. Translating it yields CASWNNRAGQPQHF.

The V gene is TRBV7-2, the J gene TRBJ2-6; D is unclear. Germline V gene lookup returns CDR1 SGHTA and CDR2 FQGNSA. V lost 5 bases to trimming and J lost 3 bases, with 17 bases between them. The CDR3 contains 17 residues. The chain's CDR3 is CASSLPPPLYGANVLTF. Here the CDR3 DNA reads TGTGCCAGCAGCCTCCCCCCCCCCCTTTATGGGGCCAACGTCCTGACTTTC.

The chain has TRBV7-4 and TRBJ2-7, with D possibly matching TRBD2 (5 bases). The CDR3 consists of 14 residues. From germline, CDR1 is SGHVT and CDR2 SQSDAQ. V dropped 6 bases and J dropped 6 bases, with 18 bases sitting between them. CDR3 residues: CASSSTGLAAEQYF. CDR3 nucleotide sequence: TGTGCCAGCAGTTCCACTGGGCTAGCTGCCGAGCAGTACTTC.

The chain combines TRBV7-9 with TRBJ2-7; TRBD1 agrees at 9 bases. Germline V lookup: CDR1 SEHNR, CDR2 FQNEAQ (reference sequence). Germline trimming cut 3 bases from V and 4 bases from J; bases unmatched to any gene: 4. The CDR3 has 14 residues. CDR3 loop: CASSFGGTGYEQYF. CDR3 bases: TGTGCCAGCAGCTTTGGCGGGACAGGGTACGAGCAGTACTTC.

V usage is TRBV29-1 and J usage is TRBJ1-2; TRBD1 matches at 7 bases. This CDR3 contains 15 residues. The V segment lost 2 bases and the J segment 8 bases; nucleotides outside the gene matches: 14. In germline, CDR1 is SQVTM, CDR2 ANQGSEA. DNA for the CDR3: TGCAGCGTTGAAAGGCCCTACACCACAGGGGTCGGCTACACCTTC. Its translation is CSVERPYTTGVGYTF.

J is TRBJ2-7 and V is TRBV2; D remains unclear. V shed 5 bases and J shed 6 bases, with 17 bases lying between them. The germline CDR1 and CDR2 sequences are SNHLY and FYNNEI. This CDR3 contains 14 residues. The CDR3 nucleotides read TGTGCCAGCAGTCCAGATGGCAGAAACCCCGAGCAGTACTTC. Protein product: CASSPDGRNPEQYF.